This T cell receptor (beta chain) was observed in a study of T cell repertoires in cytomegalovirus infection. Study summary: Matching HLA type, along with CMV infection, was indicated by public TCR beta signatures.

TCRdb redid the calling of the reads with MiXCR, one entry per CDR3 protein. Here the sample spans about 460,000 distinct CDR3 sequences, approximately 10% being singletons. This clonotype was recorded at least ten times. This CDR3 is built from 19 residues. The germline V gene encodes CDR1 SEHNR and CDR2 FQNEAQ (reference sequence). Trimming cost V 6 bases and J 6 bases; bases outside gene matches: 21. The source is a human donor in good health (CMV status not recorded). Some clones in this sample may be carry-over from other donors' samples. The chain is built from TRBV7-9 and TRBJ2-1, with 9 bases matching TRBD2. The sequenced sample consisted of PBMCs. CDR3 loop: CASSKYRKRGDLIGNEQFF. CDR3 nucleotides: TGTGCCAGCAGTAAATATCGGAAGCGGGGGGATCTGATTGGCAATGAGCAGTTCTTC.